These 13 T cell receptor beta chains were sequenced from one sample in a study of cytomegalovirus exposure and HLA in healthy donors. Use of 60 Vbeta and 13 Jbeta primers characterized the PCR. The repertoire was sequenced with immunoSEQ multiplex PCR; TCRdb's copy has only in-frame clones and lacks some. The sample consists of 85,000 to 95,000 clones, about 80% of them appearing once. Sequences were obtained from PBMCs. The receptor set was obtained from a man aged 30 to 39 in good health and CMV-seropositive.

The rearrangement uses TRBV7-3 and TRBJ2-2; D unclear. CDR1 is SGHTA and CDR2 is FQGTGA in the germline V gene. The CDR3 has 13 amino acids. V was clipped by 1 base and J by 5 bases, with 5 bases between them. CDR3 protein: CASSLKATGELFF. As DNA, the CDR3 is TGTGCCAGCAGCTTAAAAGCTACCGGGGAGCTGTTTTTT.

The rearrangement uses TRBV2 and TRBJ2-5; tentatively, D is TRBD2 (7 bases). V was trimmed by 7 bases and J by 5 bases, leaving 20 bases between them. This CDR3 is built from 15 residues. Germline V gene data show CDR1 as SNHLY and CDR2 as FYNNEI. This chain's CDR3 is CASKIQGGAGETQYF. The CDR3 nucleotides are TGTGCCAGCAAGATACAAGGGGGGGCCGGGGAGACCCAGTACTTC.

The chain recombines TRBV5-1 with TRBJ1-4; D unclear. The CDR3 has 15 residues. V was pared by 4 bases and J by 8 bases, with 18 bases between. Germline V gene sequence: CDR1 SGHRS, CDR2 YFSETQ. The CDR3 coding sequence is TGCGCCAGCAGCCCGGACGGGGTTCGGGGAGAAAAACTGTTTTTT. Translating gives CASSPDGVRGEKLFF.

The CDR3 region is CATSLQGSSGLYEQYF. CDR3 DNA sequence: TGTGCCACCAGCCTCCAAGGGTCTAGCGGGCTCTACGAGCAGTACTTC. The genes are TRBV15 and TRBJ2-7, with TRBD2 identical over 8 bases. The V and J ends lost 5 bases and 3 bases, in that order; junction bases with no gene match: 12. Per germline, CDR1 LNHNV and CDR2 YYDKDF (reference sequence). The CDR3 is 16 amino acids. Drawing the rest from reference TRBV15 and TRBJ2-7, the complete variable domain is DAMVIQNPRYQVTQFGKPVTLSCSQTLNHNVMYWYQQKSSQAPKLLFHYYDKDFNNEADTPDNFQSRRPNTSFCFLDIRSPGLGDTAMYLCATSLQGSSGLYEQYFGPGTRLTVT.

Here the CDR3 DNA reads TGTGCCAGCAGCTTGCGTTCGAGGGAGGGTGCTTTCTTT. Protein sequence: CASSLRSREGAFF. The chain links TRBV11-1 to TRBJ1-1; no definite D call. The CDR3 runs 13 residues. V was clipped by 3 bases and J by 11 bases, with 16 bases between them. Germline CDR1 and CDR2: SGHAT and FQDESV (reference sequence).

The chain combines TRBV7-2 with TRBJ2-1, with 9 bases that match TRBD1. There are 15 residues in the CDR3. V lost 6 bases to trimming and J lost 4 bases; unmatched junction nucleotides: 7. CDR1 SGHTA and CDR2 FQGNSA come from the germline V gene. CDR3 DNA sequence: TGTGCCAGCAGTTTTCCCGGGACAGGGTACAATGAGCAGTTCTTC. This translates into CASSFPGTGYNEQFF.

This chain's CDR3 is CASSTSGRTIYF. Here the CDR3 DNA reads TGCGCCAGCAGTACATCTGGGCGCACCATATATTTT. The rearrangement joins TRBV10-2 to TRBJ1-3; D call uncertain. The germline gives CDR1 WSHSY, CDR2 SAAADI. The CDR3 has 12 residues. V was shortened by 5 bases and J by 9 bases, with 11 bases between the two germline ends.

As for this clone: The same CDR3 arises from other DNA sequences in this sample as well. This chain joins TRBV6-5 and TRBJ2-7; TRBD1 matches 7 bases. Germline values: CDR1 MNHEY, CDR2 SVGAGI. CDR3 length: 14 amino acids. J was trimmed by 2 bases and V by 6 bases; bases with no gene match: 7. The CDR3: CASSQTGTTYEQYF. In nucleotides, the CDR3 is TGTGCCAGCAGCCAGACAGGGACCACCTACGAGCAGTACTTC.

This chain connects TRBV6-5 to TRBJ2-6; the D gene is possibly TRBD1 (6 bases). The CDR3 loop spans 16 amino acids. Germline loops: CDR1 MNHEY, CDR2 SVGAGI. Trimming stripped 2 bases from V and 0 bases from J, with 8 bases between. In DNA, the CDR3 is TGTGCCAGCAGTTACAGACAGGCCTCTGGGGCCAACGTCCTGACTTTC. As protein: CASSYRQASGANVLTF.

This clone appeared a single time. The J gene is TRBJ1-2, the V gene TRBV7-3; 8 bases agree with TRBD1. Germline CDR1 is SGHTA and CDR2 is FQGTGA. J gave up 4 bases and V 5 bases, and 3 bases lay outside the gene matches. This CDR3 region has 13 residues. CDR3: CASSRTGFYGYTF. The CDR3 DNA is TGTGCCAGCAGCCGGACAGGGTTCTATGGCTACACCTTC.

The gene calls are TRBV6-6 and TRBJ1-1, with 7 bases identical to TRBD1. CDR1 MNHNY and CDR2 SVGAGI come from the germline V gene (reference sequence). The CDR3 has 15 amino acids. The V and J ends lost 2 bases and 1 base, in that order; junction bases with no gene match: 4. The chain's CDR3 is CASSYMWTGNTEAFF. In nucleotides, the CDR3 is TGTGCCAGCAGTTACATGTGGACAGGGAACACTGAAGCTTTCTTT.

This clone was recorded only once. The V gene is TRBV5-1, the J gene TRBJ2-7; 15 bases line up with TRBD2. The CDR3 runs 15 residues. The germline V gene has CDR1 SGHRS and CDR2 YFSETQ. Losses at the gene ends were 4 bases for V and 5 bases for J; bases not matched to a gene: 4. CDR3 DNA: TGCGCCAGCAGCCACGGACTAGCGGGAGGGAACGAGCAGTACTTC. Amino acid sequence: CASSHGLAGGNEQYF.

The chain has TRBV28 and TRBJ2-1; 8 bases are shared with TRBD1. V was pared by 5 bases and J by 4 bases, with 4 bases of the junction left unmatched. Germline CDR1 MDHEN, CDR2 SYDVKM. The CDR3 has 14 amino acids. The CDR3 nucleotides read TGTGCCAGCAGTCCGGACAGGGATTACAATGAGCAGTTCTTC. Residues: CASSPDRDYNEQFF. Drawing the rest from reference TRBV28 and TRBJ2-1, the complete variable domain is DVKVTQSSRYLVKRTGEKVFLECVQDMDHENMFWYRQDPGLGLRLIYFSYDVKMKEKGDIPEGYSVSREKKERFSLILESASTNQTSMYLCASSPDRDYNEQFFGPGTRLTVL.